These 25 T cell receptor beta chains came from one sample sequenced in a study of blood T cell repertoires in COVID-19. TCRdb's table, derived via immunoSEQ multiplex PCR, lists solely in-frame clones and lacks some. The data show a few hundred thousand clones, roughly 89% seen once. Sequencing was done on a sample of peripheral blood. These receptor sequences come from a woman in her twenties or thirties with active or convalescent COVID-19.

With respect to this clone: At one end the junction does not follow the germline gene, possibly because of a read error. V is TRBV19 and J is TRBJ1-2, with 7 nucleotides matching TRBD1. Germline V lookup: CDR1 LNHDA, CDR2 SQIVND (reference sequence). This CDR3 has 13 amino acids. The CDR3 sequence is CASSIIGTAYFRF. The CDR3 region has the DNA TGTGCCAGTAGTATCATCGGGACAGCATATTTCAGGTTC.

The chain combines TRBV2 with TRBJ2-5, with unresolved D. Trimming took off 6 bases at V and 1 base at J, with 3 bases between the two ends. Germline V CDR1 and CDR2: SNHLY, FYNNEI. The CDR3 spans 11 residues. The CDR3 is CASRAQETQYF. CDR3 coding DNA: TGTGCCAGCAGGGCCCAAGAGACCCAGTACTTC.

CDR3: CASSQERGYIYGYTF. The CDR3 DNA reads as TGCGCCAGCAGCCAAGAGCGGGGGTACATATATGGCTACACCTTC. V usage is TRBV4-3 and J usage is TRBJ1-2, with a weak D call TRBD1 (5 bases). Trimming stripped 0 bases from V and 5 bases from J, with 13 bases between. Germline V gene sequence: CDR1 LGHNA, CDR2 YSLEER. CDR3 length equals 15 residues.

The chain couples TRBV5-1 to TRBJ1-4; TRBD1 is a possible D gene (6 bases). Looked up from germline, CDR1 is SGHRS and CDR2 is YFSETQ. This CDR3 is 14 amino acids long. Trimming stripped 0 bases from V and 10 bases from J, with 13 bases between. The CDR3 sequence: CASSLAGGEGKLFF. CDR3 nucleotides: TGCGCCAGCAGCTTGGCTGGGGGCGAAGGAAAACTGTTTTTT.

The chain links TRBV28 to TRBJ1-5; a possible D gene is TRBD1 (6 bases). Germline V gives CDR1 MDHEN, CDR2 SYDVKM. Trimming removed 8 bases at V and 7 bases at J, with 21 bases between. The CDR3 sequence is 15 residues long. The CDR3 DNA is TGTGCCAGCGCTTTAGCAAGAACAGGGAAACAGCCCCAGCATTTT. This sequence encodes CASALARTGKQPQHF. The whole variable domain, remainder taken from reference TRBV28 and TRBJ1-5, is DVKVTQSSRYLVKRTGEKVFLECVQDMDHENMFWYRQDPGLGLRLIYFSYDVKMKEKGDIPEGYSVSREKKERFSLILESASTNQTSMYLCASALARTGKQPQHFGDGTRLSIL.

Remarks on this clone: Other DNA variants within this sample encode the same CDR3. The CDR3 loop reads CASSFRGNSPLHF. The DNA of the CDR3 is TGTGCCAGCAGTTTTAGGGGCAATTCACCCCTCCACTTT. The gene calls are TRBV27 and TRBJ1-6, with D perhaps matching TRBD1 (5 bases). The CDR3 contains 13 residues. Trimming stripped 3 bases from V and 7 bases from J, with 7 bases between. Germline V gives CDR1 MNHEY, CDR2 SMNVEV (reference sequence).

The chain is built from TRBV2 and TRBJ1-4; TRBD1 aligns across 9 bases. Germline CDR1 reads SNHLY; CDR2 reads FYNNEI. The CDR3 is made up of 17 amino acids. J lost 7 bases, V lost 4 bases, and 13 bases had no gene match. The chain's CDR3 is CASSGGQGRALVEKLFF. In DNA form, the CDR3 reads TGTGCCAGCAGTGGGGGACAGGGTAGGGCTCTGGTTGAAAAACTGTTTTTT. Supplemented by reference TRBV2 and TRBJ1-4, the full variable domain reads EPEVTQTPSHQVTQMGQEVILRCVPISNHLYFYWYRQILGQKVEFLVSFYNNEISEKSEIFDDQFSVERPDGSNFTLKIRSTKLEDSAMYFCASSGGQGRALVEKLFFGSGTQLSVL.

The chain carries TRBV6-5 and TRBJ1-1; TRBD1 agrees at 7 bases. CDR1 MNHEY and CDR2 SVGAGI come from the germline V gene. V shed 6 bases and J 8 bases; nucleotides not matched to a gene: 6. This CDR3 has 12 amino acids. CDR3: CASSPGQAEAFF. The DNA of the CDR3 is TGTGCCAGCAGCCCCGGACAGGCCGAAGCTTTCTTT.

The CDR3 reads CASSLIGTSTDTQYF. CDR3 nucleotides: TGCGCCAGCAGCTTGATCGGGACTAGCACAGATACGCAGTATTTT. The chain joins TRBV5-1 to TRBJ2-3, with D maybe TRBD2 (6 bases). This CDR3 has 15 residues. Trimming removed 1 base at V and 0 bases at J, with 9 bases between. Germline loops: CDR1 SGHRS, CDR2 YFSETQ.

The chain carries TRBV7-9 and TRBJ1-2; 7 bases match TRBD1. Per the germline V gene, CDR1 is SEHNR and CDR2 is FQNEAQ (reference sequence). There are 17 residues in the CDR3. The V and J ends lost 1 base and 2 bases, in that order; junction bases with no gene match: 10. The CDR3 sequence: CASSLGTGRPINYGYTF. The CDR3 DNA sequence: TGTGCCAGCAGCTTAGGGACAGGCCGCCCTATAAACTATGGCTACACCTTC.

This rearrangement joins TRBV10-2 to TRBJ2-1; 16 nucleotides line up with TRBD2. The CDR3 consists of 19 residues. After removal of 0 bases from V and 1 base from J, the junction contained 3 bases not matched to a gene. Germline V CDR1 and CDR2: WSHSY, SAAADI. CDR3 residues: CASSESRGLAGGSYNEQFF. CDR3 bases: TGCGCCAGCAGTGAGTCTAGGGGACTAGCGGGGGGGTCCTACAATGAGCAGTTCTTC.

This rearrangement joins TRBV9 to TRBJ2-3; 8 bases fit TRBD2. Trimming took 2 bases from V and 5 from J; bases not matched to a gene: 7. The CDR3 contains 15 residues. Per the germline V gene, CDR1 is SGDLS and CDR2 is YYNGEE. CDR3 protein: CASSVGTSGRDTQYF. The DNA for the CDR3 is TGTGCCAGCAGCGTCGGGACTAGTGGTAGAGATACGCAGTATTTT.

J is TRBJ2-3 and V is TRBV7-2; 11 nucleotides align to TRBD2. J lost 8 bases, V lost 4 bases, and 8 bases had no gene match. The CDR3 totals 15 residues. Germline V gives CDR1 SGHTA, CDR2 FQGNSA. The CDR3 here is CASSYRASGGRTQYF. As DNA, the CDR3 is TGTGCCAGCAGCTATAGGGCTAGCGGGGGGCGTACGCAGTATTTT.

The chain is built from TRBV5-1 and TRBJ2-7; no reliable D call. There are 13 residues in the CDR3. Germline values: CDR1 SGHRS, CDR2 YFSETQ. Trimming left V 1 base short and J 5 bases short, with 10 bases between. CDR3 nucleotides: TGCGCCAGCAGCTTGATAGGAGTCGACGAGCAGTACTTC. It is translated as CASSLIGVDEQYF.

This chain connects TRBV27 to TRBJ1-5; 8 bases are a match to TRBD1. Trimming took 6 bases from V and 4 from J; bases not matched to a gene: 5. The germline gives CDR1 MNHEY, CDR2 SMNVEV (reference sequence). The CDR3 has 14 amino acids. CDR3 protein: CASSPDRVNQPQHF. The DNA of the CDR3 is TGTGCCAGCAGCCCGGACAGGGTTAATCAGCCCCAGCATTTT.

The sample holds one count of this clone. This rearrangement joins TRBV5-1 to TRBJ2-7, with 8 bases fitting TRBD1. V dropped 3 bases and J dropped 2; count of bases not matched to a gene: 7. The germline CDR1 and CDR2 sequences are SGHRS and YFSETQ. The CDR3 extends over 15 amino acids. The CDR3 nucleotides read TGCGCCAGCAGCTCCCGGCAGGGGGCGACCTACGAGCAGTACTTC. It translates to CASSSRQGATYEQYF.

The chain recombines TRBV28 with TRBJ1-1, with D perhaps TRBD1 (6 bases). The length of the CDR3 is 14 residues. Germline V gives CDR1 MDHEN, CDR2 SYDVKM. Between the trimmed V and J ends, which lost 6 bases and 4 bases, there was a span of 15 bases. The CDR3 loop is CASSLGQGSTEAFF. CDR3 sequence (DNA): TGTGCCAGCAGCCTGGGCCAGGGGAGCACTGAAGCTTTCTTT. The full variable domain, in which reference TRBV28 and TRBJ1-1 provide the parts outside the CDR3, is DVKVTQSSRYLVKRTGEKVFLECVQDMDHENMFWYRQDPGLGLRLIYFSYDVKMKEKGDIPEGYSVSREKKERFSLILESASTNQTSMYLCASSLGQGSTEAFFGQGTRLTVV.

The CDR3 nucleotides read TGTGCCAGCAGCAAAAATGGACAGTTCTCTGGAAACACCATATATTTT. Its translation is CASSKNGQFSGNTIYF. This sequence joins TRBV21-1 and TRBJ1-3; the D call in the table, TRBD1, was not verified against the DNA. TRBV21-1 is noted as a pseudogene. The CDR3 is 16 residues long.

Comments on this clone: The sample contains more than one DNA sequence encoding this CDR3. The rearrangement uses TRBV27 and TRBJ1-2; D gene uncertain. The length of the CDR3 is 13 residues. Germline V lookup: CDR1 MNHEY, CDR2 SMNVEV (reference sequence). V was trimmed by 3 bases and J by 2 bases, leaving 7 bases between them. The CDR3 region is CASSLSSNYGYTF. CDR3 DNA: TGTGCCAGCAGTTTGTCCTCGAACTATGGCTACACCTTC.

The chain carries TRBV18 and TRBJ2-5; perhaps TRBD1 as D (6 bases). This CDR3 comprises 15 residues. In germline, CDR1 is KGHSH, CDR2 LQKENI. V was pared by 4 bases and J by 2 bases, with 14 bases between. The CDR3 DNA reads TGTGCCAGCTCACGAGAGACGGACAGTCAAGAGACCCAGTACTTC. Translation gives CASSRETDSQETQYF. Combining the CDR3 with reference TRBV18 and TRBJ2-5 gives the whole variable domain NAGVMQNPRHLVRRRGQEARLRCSPMKGHSHVYWYRQLPEEGLKFMVYLQKENIIDESGMPKERFSAEFPKEGPSILRIQQVVRGDSAAYFCASSRETDSQETQYFGPGTRLLVL.

This rearrangement joins TRBV6-4 to TRBJ1-6, with D possibly matching TRBD1 (5 bases). CDR3 length: 13 amino acids. Germline CDR1 reads MRHNA; CDR2 reads SNTAGT. Trimming cost V 3 bases and J 6 bases, with 6 bases left between them. The CDR3 loop reads CASSEGVNSPLHF. CDR3 sequence (DNA): TGTGCCAGCAGTGAAGGGGTTAATTCACCCCTCCACTTT.

This chain connects TRBV15 to TRBJ1-4; TRBD1 might be the D (5 bases). The germline V gene has CDR1 LNHNV and CDR2 YYDKDF (reference sequence). CDR3 length: 16 amino acids. Trimming shortened V by 5 bases and J by 5 bases, and 18 bases separated the two germline ends. The CDR3 loop reads CATSGRLGGKNEKLFF. For the CDR3, the DNA is TGTGCCACCAGCGGTCGCCTCGGGGGGAAGAATGAAAAACTGTTTTTT.

J is TRBJ1-1 and V is TRBV30, with D perhaps matching TRBD1 (5 bases). Trimming shortened V by 7 bases and J by 4 bases, and 7 bases separated the two germline ends. The CDR3 is 10 residues long. Germline CDR1 is GTSNPN and CDR2 is SVGIG (reference sequence). The CDR3: CASRVTEAFF. The DNA for the CDR3 is TGTGCCTCCAGGGTCACTGAAGCTTTCTTT.

The J gene is TRBJ2-1, the V gene TRBV11-2; 8 bases line up with TRBD2. CDR3 length: 17 residues. Germline V CDR1 and CDR2: SGHAT, FQNNGV. V trimming: 5 bases; J trimming: 0 bases; junction bases outside the gene matches: 9. Written as DNA, the CDR3 is TGTGCCAGCAGCCGCCGTCCGGGGGGGGACTCCTACAATGAGCAGTTCTTC. Translated: CASSRRPGGDSYNEQFF.

The rearrangement joins TRBV5-1 to TRBJ2-7; 7 bases match TRBD1. The CDR3 sequence is 13 residues long. Trimming at V came to 4 bases and at J to 5 bases, leaving 6 bases not matched to a gene. Germline loops: CDR1 SGHRS, CDR2 YFSETQ. The CDR3 protein is CASSLGTANEQYF. In nucleotides, the CDR3 is TGCGCCAGCAGCCTTGGGACAGCTAACGAGCAGTACTTC.